The source of this T cell receptor (beta chain) is a study of early T cells in non-severe SARS-CoV-2 infection. Individual cDNA molecules received unique molecular identifiers during library preparation. TCRdb itself ran the 5' RACE reads through MiXCR, one entry per CDR3 protein. The table records some 57,000 distinct CDR3 sequences, 9.5% to 15% of them present only once. This clonotype was counted at least ten times. This TCR was recovered from an adult who was a healthcare worker with PCR-confirmed SARS-CoV-2 infection or an uninfected control (not recorded which). The specimen was whole blood.

The DNA of the CDR3 is TGTGCCAGCAGTCTTTCGCAAATGTACCAAGAGACCCAGTACTTC. Amino acid sequence: CASSLSQMYQETQYF. The rearrangement uses TRBV11-2 and TRBJ2-5, with D hard to call. V gave up 6 bases and J gave up 0 bases, with 14 bases separating them. The germline V gene has CDR1 SGHAT and CDR2 FQNNGV. CDR3 size: 15 residues.